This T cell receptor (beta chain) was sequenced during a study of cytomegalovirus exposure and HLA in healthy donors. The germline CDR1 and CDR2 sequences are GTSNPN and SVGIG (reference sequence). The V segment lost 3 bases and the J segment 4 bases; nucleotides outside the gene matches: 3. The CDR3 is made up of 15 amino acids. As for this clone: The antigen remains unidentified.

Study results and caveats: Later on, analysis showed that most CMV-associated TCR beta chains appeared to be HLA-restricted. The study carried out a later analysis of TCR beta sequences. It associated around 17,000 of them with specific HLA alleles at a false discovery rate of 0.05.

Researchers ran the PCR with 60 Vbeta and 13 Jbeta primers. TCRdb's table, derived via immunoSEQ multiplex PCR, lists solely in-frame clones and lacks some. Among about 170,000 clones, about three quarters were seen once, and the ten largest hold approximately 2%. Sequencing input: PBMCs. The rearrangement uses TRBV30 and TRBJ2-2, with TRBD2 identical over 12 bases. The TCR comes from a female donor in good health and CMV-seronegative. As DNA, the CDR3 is TGTGCCTGGAGAAGGACTAGCGGGGTCACCGGGGAGCTGTTTTTT. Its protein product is CAWRRTSGVTGELFF.